This TCR beta chain was sequenced in a study of beta chain features in type 1 diabetes. The germline V gene has CDR1 SNHLY and CDR2 FYNNEI. The length of the CDR3 is 15 residues. Deletions cut 1 base from V and 5 bases from J, with 15 bases between. Since all of the isolated RNA was reverse transcribed, expressed TCRB transcripts were what got sequenced. Profiling relied on immunoSEQ multiplex PCR, and the TCRdb table lists in-frame clones only, not all of them. The sample consists of around 240,000 clones, approximately 70% of them appearing once. The study, taken as a whole, reports: Among all four CD4+ subsets, Type 1 diabetes patients had TCRB CDR3s that were moderately but significantly shorter. Patients and controls would be equally affected if PCR favored shorter templates.

Concerning this clone: Antigen specificity is unknown.

Material for sequencing was naive CD4+ T cells from blood. The origin of this receptor is a man aged 25 to 40 in good health. The chain joins TRBV2 to TRBJ2-7, with a weak D call TRBD2 (5 bases). Here the CDR3 reads CASSEDMDPGNEQYF. CDR3 in DNA: TGTGCCAGCAGTGAAGATATGGACCCCGGGAACGAGCAGTACTTC.